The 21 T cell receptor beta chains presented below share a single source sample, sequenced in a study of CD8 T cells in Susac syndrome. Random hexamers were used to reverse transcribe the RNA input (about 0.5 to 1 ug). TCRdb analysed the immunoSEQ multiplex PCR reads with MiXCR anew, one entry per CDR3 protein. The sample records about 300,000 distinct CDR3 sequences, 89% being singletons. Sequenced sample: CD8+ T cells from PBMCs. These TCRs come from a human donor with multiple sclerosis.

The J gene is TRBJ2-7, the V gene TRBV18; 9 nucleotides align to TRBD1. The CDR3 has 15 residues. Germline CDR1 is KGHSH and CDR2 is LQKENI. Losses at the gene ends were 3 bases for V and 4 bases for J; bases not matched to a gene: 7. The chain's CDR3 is CASSPDRDRVYEQYF. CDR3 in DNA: TGTGCCAGCTCACCGGACCGGGACAGGGTATACGAGCAGTACTTC. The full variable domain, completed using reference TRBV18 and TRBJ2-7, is NAGVMQNPRHLVRRRGQEARLRCSPMKGHSHVYWYRQLPEEGLKFMVYLQKENIIDESGMPKERFSAEFPKEGPSILRIQQVVRGDSAAYFCASSPDRDRVYEQYFGPGTRLTVT.

DNA of the CDR3: TGTGCCAGCAGTGAAAGACTAGAAGAGGGGTACAATGAGCAGTTCTTC. Translated, it gives CASSERLEEGYNEQFF. The chain joins TRBV6-1 to TRBJ2-1; D is perhaps TRBD2 (6 bases). The V end lost 2 bases, the J end lost 4 bases, and 15 bases lay between the germline ends. CDR3 length equals 16 residues. In germline, CDR1 is MNHNS, CDR2 SASEGT.

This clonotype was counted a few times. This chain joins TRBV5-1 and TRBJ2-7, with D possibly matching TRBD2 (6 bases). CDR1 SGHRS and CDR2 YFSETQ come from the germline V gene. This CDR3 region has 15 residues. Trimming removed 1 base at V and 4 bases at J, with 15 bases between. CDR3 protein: CASSLRGGTLYEQYF. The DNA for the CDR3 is TGCGCCAGCAGCTTGCGTGGGGGGACCTTATACGAGCAGTACTTC.

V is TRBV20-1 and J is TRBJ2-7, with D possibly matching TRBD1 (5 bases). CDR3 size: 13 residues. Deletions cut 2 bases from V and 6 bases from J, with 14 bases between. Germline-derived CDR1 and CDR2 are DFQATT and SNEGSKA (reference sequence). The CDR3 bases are TGCAGTGCTAGACCCCCCCAGGGTCTCGAGCAGTACTTC. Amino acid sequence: CSARPPQGLEQYF.

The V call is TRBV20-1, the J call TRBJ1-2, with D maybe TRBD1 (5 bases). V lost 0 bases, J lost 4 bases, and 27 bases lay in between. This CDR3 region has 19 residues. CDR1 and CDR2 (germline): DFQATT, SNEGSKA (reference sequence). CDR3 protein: CSARDDPQWTRFLGYGYTF. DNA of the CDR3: TGCAGTGCTAGAGATGACCCCCAGTGGACACGGTTTTTAGGCTATGGCTACACCTTC.

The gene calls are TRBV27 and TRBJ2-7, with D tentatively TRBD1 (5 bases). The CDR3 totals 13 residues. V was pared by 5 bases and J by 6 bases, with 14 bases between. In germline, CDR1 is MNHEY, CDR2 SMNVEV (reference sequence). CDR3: CASSGALGSEQYF. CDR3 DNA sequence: TGTGCCAGCAGTGGGGCATTGGGTAGCGAGCAGTACTTC.

In DNA form, the CDR3 reads TGTGCCAGCAGCACCGGGACAGCGAACACTGAAGCTTTCTTT. This translates into CASSTGTANTEAFF. J is TRBJ1-1 and V is TRBV5-6; TRBD1 matches at 7 bases. This CDR3 spans 14 amino acids. J was trimmed by 1 base and V by 4 bases; bases with no gene match: 4. Germline V gene lookup returns CDR1 SGHDT and CDR2 YYEEEE. The whole variable domain, filled in from reference TRBV5-6 and TRBJ1-1, reads DAGVTQSPTHLIKTRGQQVTLRCSPKSGHDTVSWYQQALGQGPQFIFQYYEEEERQRGNFPDRFSGHQFPNYSSELNVNALLLGDSALYLCASSTGTANTEAFFGQGTRLTVV.

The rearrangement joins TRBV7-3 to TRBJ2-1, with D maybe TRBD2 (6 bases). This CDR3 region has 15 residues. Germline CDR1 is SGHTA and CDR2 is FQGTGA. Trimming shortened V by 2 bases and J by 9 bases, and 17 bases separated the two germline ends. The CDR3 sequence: CASSLGGTFAGEQFF. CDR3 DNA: TGTGCCAGCAGCTTAGGGGGGACTTTCGCGGGTGAGCAGTTCTTC.

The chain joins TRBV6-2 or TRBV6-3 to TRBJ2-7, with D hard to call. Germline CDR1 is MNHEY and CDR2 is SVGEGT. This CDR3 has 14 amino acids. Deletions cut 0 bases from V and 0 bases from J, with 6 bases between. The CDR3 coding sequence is TGTGCCAGCAGTTACTCACCCTCCTCCTACGAGCAGTACTTC. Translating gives CASSYSPSSYEQYF.

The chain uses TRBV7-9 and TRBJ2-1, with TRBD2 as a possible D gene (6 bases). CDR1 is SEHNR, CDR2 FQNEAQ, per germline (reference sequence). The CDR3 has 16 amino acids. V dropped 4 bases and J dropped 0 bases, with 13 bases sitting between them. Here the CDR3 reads CASSSGQGGSYNEQFF. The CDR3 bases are TGTGCCAGCAGCTCAGGGCAGGGAGGCTCCTACAATGAGCAGTTCTTC.

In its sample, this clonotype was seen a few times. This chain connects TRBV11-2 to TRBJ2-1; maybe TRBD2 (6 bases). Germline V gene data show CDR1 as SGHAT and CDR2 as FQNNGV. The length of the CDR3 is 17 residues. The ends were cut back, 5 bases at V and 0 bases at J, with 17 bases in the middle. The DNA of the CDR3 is TGTGCCAGCAGCCTAGGAGGGGACCCAAGCTCCTACAATGAGCAGTTCTTC. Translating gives CASSLGGDPSSYNEQFF.

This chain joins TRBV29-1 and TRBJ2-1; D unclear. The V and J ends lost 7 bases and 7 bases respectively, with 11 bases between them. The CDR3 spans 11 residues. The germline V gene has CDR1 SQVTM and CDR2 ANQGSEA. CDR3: CSGVSYNEQFF. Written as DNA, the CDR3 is TGCAGCGGGGTCTCGTATAATGAGCAGTTCTTC.

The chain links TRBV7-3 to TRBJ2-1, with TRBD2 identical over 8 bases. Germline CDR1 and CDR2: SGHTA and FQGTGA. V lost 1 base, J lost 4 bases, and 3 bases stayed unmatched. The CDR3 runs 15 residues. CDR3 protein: CASSLMRGGYNEQFF. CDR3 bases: TGTGCCAGCAGCTTAATGCGCGGGGGGTACAATGAGCAGTTCTTC.

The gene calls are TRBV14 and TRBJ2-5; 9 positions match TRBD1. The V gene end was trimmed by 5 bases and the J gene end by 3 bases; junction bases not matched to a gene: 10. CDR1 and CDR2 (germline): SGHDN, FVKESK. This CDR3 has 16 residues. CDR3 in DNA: TGTGCCAGCAGCAAACCGGGACAGGGTTACGAAGAGACCCAGTACTTC. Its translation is CASSKPGQGYEETQYF. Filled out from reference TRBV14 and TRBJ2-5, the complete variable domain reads EAGVTQFPSHSVIEKGQTVTLRCDPISGHDNLYWYRRVMGKEIKFLLHFVKESKQDESGMPNNRFLAERTGGTYSTLKVQPAELEDSGVYFCASSKPGQGYEETQYFGPGTRLLVL.

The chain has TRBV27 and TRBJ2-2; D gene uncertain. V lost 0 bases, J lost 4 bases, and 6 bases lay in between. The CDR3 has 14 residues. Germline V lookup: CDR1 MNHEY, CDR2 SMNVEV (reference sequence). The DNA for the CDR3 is TGTGCCAGCAGTTTATCGATTGGCACCGGGGAGCTGTTTTTT. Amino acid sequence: CASSLSIGTGELFF.

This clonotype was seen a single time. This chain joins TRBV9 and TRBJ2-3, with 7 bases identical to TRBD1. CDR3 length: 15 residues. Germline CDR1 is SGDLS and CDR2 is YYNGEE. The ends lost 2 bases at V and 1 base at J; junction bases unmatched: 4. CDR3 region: CASSVRQGGTDTQYF. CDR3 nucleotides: TGTGCCAGCAGCGTCCGACAGGGAGGCACAGATACGCAGTATTTT.

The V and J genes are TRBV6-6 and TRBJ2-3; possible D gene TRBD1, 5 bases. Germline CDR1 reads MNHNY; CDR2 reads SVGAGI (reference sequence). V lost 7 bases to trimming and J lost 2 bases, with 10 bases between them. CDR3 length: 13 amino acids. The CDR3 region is CASTDRVTDTQYF. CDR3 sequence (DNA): TGTGCCAGCACCGACAGAGTCACAGATACGCAGTATTTT.

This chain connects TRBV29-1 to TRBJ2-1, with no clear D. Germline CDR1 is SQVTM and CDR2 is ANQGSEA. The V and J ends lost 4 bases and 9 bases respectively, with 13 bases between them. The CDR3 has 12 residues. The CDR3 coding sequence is TGCAGCGTTGTGTGGGCCTCGGGTGAGCAGTTCTTC. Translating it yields CSVVWASGEQFF.

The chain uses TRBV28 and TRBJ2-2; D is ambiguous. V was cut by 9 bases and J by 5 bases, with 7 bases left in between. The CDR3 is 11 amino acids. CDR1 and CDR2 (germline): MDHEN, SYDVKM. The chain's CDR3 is CASDTTGELFF. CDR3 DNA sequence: TGTGCCAGTGATACAACCGGGGAGCTGTTTTTT.

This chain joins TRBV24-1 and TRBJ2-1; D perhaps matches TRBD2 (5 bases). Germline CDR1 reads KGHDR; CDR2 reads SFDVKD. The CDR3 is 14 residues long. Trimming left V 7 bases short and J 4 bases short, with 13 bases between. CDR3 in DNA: TGTGCCACCAGGGGAGACACCTTATACAATGAGCAGTTCTTC. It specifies CATRGDTLYNEQFF.

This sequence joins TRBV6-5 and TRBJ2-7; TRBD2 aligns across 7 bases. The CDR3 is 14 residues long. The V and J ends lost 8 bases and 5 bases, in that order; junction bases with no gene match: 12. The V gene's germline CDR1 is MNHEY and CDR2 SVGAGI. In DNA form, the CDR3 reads TGTGCCAGCTCTCGCGGGGGAGAGTCCCACGAGCAGTACTTC. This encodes CASSRGGESHEQYF.